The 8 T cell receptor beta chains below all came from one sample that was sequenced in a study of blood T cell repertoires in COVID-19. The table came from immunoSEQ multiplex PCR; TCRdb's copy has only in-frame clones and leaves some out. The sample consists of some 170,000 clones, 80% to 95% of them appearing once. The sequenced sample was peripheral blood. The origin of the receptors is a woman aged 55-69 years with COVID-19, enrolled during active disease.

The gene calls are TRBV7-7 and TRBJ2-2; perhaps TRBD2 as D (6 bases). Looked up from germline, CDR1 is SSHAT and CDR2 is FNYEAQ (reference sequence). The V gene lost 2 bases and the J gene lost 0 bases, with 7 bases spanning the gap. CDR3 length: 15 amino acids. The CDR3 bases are TGTGCCAGCAGCTTAACGGGAGCGAACACCGGGGAGCTGTTTTTT. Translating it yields CASSLTGANTGELFF.

CDR3 bases: TGTGCCAGCAGCATAACAGGGGACGCCTATAATTCACCCCTCCACTTT. Its translation: CASSITGDAYNSPLHF. V gene TRBV7-6 combines with J gene TRBJ1-6; the match to TRBD1 covers 7 bases. The CDR3 runs to 16 residues. V lost 5 bases and J lost 2; bases outside the gene matches: 6. In germline, CDR1 is SGHVS, CDR2 FNYEAQ.

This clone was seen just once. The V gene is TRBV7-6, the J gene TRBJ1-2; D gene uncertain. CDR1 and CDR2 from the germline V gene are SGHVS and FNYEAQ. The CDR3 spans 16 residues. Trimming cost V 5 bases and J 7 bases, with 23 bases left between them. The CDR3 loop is CASSPSPATFSGGYTF. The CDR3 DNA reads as TGTGCCAGCAGCCCTTCGCCCGCTACATTTTCAGGTGGCTACACCTTC.

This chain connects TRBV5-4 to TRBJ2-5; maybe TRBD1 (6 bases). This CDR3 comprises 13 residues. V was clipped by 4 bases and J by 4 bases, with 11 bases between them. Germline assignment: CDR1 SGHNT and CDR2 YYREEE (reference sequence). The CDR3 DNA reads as TGTGCCAGCAGCGCACAGGGCCCAGAGACCCAGTACTTC. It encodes CASSAQGPETQYF.

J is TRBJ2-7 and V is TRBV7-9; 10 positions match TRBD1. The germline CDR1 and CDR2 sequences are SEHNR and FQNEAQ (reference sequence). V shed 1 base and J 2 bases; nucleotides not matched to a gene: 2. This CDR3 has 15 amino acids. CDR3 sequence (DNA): TGTGCCAGCAGCTTAGGGGACAGGGGAACCTACGAGCAGTACTTC. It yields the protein CASSLGDRGTYEQYF.

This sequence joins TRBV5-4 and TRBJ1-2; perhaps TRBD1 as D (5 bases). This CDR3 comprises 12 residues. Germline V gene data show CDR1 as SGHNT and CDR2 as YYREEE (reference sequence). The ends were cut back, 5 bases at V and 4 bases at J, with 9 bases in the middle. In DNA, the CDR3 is TGTGCCAGCAGTGGCGACAGCTATGGCTACACCTTC. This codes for CASSGDSYGYTF.

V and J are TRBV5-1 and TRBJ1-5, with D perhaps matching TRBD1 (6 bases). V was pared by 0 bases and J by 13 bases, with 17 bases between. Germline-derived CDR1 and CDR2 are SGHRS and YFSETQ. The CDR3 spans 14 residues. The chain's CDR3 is CASSLAGEQGRQHF. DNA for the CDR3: TGCGCCAGCAGCTTGGCCGGGGAACAGGGACGTCAGCATTTT.

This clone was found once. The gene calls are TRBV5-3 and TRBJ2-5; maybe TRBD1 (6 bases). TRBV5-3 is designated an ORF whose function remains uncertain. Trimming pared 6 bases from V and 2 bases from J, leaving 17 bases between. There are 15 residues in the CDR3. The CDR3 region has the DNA TGTGCCAGAATCCAACCGGGACAAAAACAAGAGACCCAGTACTTC. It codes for CARIQPGQKQETQYF.